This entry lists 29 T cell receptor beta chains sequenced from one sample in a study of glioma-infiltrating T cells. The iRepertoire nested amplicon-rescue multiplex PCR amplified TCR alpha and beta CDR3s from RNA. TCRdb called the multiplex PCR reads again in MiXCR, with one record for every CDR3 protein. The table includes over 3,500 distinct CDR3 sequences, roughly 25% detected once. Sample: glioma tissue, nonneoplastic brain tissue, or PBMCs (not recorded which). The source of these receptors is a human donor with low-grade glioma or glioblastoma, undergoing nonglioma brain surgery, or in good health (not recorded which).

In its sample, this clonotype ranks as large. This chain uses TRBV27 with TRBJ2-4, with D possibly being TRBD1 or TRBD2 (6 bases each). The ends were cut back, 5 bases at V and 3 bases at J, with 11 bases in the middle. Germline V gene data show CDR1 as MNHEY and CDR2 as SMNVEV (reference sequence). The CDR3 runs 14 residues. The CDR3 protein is CASSPGGGKNIQYF. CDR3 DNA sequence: TGTGCCAGCAGTCCAGGAGGGGGCAAAAACATTCAGTACTTC.

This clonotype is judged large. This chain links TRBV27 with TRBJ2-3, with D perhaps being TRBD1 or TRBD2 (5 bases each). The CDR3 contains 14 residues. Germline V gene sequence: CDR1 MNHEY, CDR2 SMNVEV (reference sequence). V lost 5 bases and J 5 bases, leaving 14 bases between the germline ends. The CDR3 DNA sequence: TGTGCCAGCAGTCCCTGGGACGGAGGAGATACGCAGTATTTT. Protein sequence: CASSPWDGGDTQYF.

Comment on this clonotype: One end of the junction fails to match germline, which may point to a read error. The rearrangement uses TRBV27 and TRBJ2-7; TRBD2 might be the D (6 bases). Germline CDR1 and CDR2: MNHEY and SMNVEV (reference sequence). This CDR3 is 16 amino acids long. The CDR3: CASSPTLDLSTGEEHF. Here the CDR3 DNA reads TGTGCCAGCAGTCCGACCTTGGACCTCTCGACGGGGGAGGAGCACTTC.

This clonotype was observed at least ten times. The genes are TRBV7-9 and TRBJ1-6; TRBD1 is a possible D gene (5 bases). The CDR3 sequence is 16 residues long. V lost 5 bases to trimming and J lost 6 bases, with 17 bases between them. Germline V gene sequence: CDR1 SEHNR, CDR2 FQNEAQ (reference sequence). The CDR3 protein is CASSPDRGGANSPLHF. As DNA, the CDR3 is TGTGCCAGCAGCCCCGACCGGGGGGGAGCTAATTCACCCCTCCACTTT. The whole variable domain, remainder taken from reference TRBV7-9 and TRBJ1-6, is DTGVSQNPRHKITKRGQNVTFRCDPISEHNRLYWYRQTLGQGPEFLTYFQNEAQLEKSRLLSDRFSAERPKGSFSTLEIQRTEQGDSAMYLCASSPDRGGANSPLHFGNGTRLTVT.

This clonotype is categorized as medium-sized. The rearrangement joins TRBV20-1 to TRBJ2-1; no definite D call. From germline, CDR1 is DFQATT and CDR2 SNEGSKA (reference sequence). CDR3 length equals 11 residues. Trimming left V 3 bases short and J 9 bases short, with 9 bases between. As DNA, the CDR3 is TGCAGTGCTAGGGCCAGCTTTGAGCAGTTCTTC. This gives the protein CSARASFEQFF.

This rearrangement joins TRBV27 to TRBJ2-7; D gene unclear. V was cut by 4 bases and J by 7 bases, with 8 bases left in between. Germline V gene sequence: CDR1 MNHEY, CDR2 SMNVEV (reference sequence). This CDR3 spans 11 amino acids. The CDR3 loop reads CASSSLGEQYF. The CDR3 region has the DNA TGTGCCAGCAGTTCCCTCGGGGAGCAGTACTTC.

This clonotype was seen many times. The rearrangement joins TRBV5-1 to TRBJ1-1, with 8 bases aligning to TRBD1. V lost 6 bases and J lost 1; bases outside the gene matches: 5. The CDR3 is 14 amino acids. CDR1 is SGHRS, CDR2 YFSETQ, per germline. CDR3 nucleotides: TGCGCCAGCAAAAATACAGGGGGGAACACTGAAGCTTTCTTT. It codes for CASKNTGGNTEAFF.

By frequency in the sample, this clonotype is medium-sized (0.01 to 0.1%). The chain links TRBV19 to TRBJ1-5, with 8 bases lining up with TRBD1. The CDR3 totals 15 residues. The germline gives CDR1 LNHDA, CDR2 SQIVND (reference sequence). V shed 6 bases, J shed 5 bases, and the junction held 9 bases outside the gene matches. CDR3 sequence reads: CASSLDRGWDQPQHF. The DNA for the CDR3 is TGTGCCAGTAGCTTAGACAGGGGATGGGATCAGCCCCAGCATTTT.

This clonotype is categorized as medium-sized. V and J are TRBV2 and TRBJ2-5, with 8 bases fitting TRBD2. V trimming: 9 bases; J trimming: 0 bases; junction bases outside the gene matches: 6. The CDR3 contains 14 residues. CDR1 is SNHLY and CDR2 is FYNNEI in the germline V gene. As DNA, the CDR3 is TGTGCCAGTAGCGGGGCGACGTACCAAGAGACCCAGTACTTC. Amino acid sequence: CASSGATYQETQYF. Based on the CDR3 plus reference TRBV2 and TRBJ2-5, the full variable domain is EPEVTQTPSHQVTQMGQEVILRCVPISNHLYFYWYRQILGQKVEFLVSFYNNEISEKSEIFDDQFSVERPDGSNFTLKIRSTKLEDSAMYFCASSGATYQETQYFGPGTRLLVL.

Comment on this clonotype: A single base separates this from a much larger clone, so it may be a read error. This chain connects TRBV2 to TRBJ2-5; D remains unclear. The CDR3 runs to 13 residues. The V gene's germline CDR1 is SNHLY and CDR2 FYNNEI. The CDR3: CVSSETLQETQYF. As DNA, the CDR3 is TGTGTCAGCAGTGAGACCCTCCAAGAGACCCAGTACTTC.

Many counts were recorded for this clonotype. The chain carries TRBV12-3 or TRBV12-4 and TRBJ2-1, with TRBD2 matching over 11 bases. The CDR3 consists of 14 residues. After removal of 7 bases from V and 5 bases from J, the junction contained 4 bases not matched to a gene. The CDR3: CASIAGGRDNEQFF. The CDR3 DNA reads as TGTGCCAGCATAGCGGGGGGGCGGGACAATGAGCAGTTCTTC.

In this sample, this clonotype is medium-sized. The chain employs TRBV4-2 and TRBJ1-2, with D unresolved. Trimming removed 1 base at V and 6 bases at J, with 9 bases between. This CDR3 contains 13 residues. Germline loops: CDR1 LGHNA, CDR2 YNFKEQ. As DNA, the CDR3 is TGTGCCAGCAGCCAAGTGATCGGGGATGGCTACACCTTC. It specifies CASSQVIGDGYTF.

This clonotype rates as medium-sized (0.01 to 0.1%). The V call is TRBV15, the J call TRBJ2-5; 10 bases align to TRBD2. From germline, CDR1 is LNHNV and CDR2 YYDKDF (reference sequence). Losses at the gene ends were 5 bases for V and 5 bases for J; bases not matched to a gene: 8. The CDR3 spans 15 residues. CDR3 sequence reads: CATSEIAGGFETQYF. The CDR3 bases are TGTGCCACCAGCGAGATAGCGGGGGGTTTTGAGACCCAGTACTTC. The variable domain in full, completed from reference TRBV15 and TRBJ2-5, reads DAMVIQNPRYQVTQFGKPVTLSCSQTLNHNVMYWYQQKSSQAPKLLFHYYDKDFNNEADTPDNFQSRRPNTSFCFLDIRSPGLGDTAMYLCATSEIAGGFETQYFGPGTRLLVL.

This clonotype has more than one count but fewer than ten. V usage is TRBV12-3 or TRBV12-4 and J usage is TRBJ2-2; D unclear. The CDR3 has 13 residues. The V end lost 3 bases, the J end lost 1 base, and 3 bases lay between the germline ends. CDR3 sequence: CASSFRNTGELFF. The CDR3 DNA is TGTGCCAGCAGTTTCCGGAACACCGGGGAGCTGTTTTTT.

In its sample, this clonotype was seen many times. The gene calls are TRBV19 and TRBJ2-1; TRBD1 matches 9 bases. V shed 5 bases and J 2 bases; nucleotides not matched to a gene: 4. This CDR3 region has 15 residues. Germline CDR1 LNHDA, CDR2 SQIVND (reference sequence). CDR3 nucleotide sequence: TGTGCCAGTAGTGGGACAGGGAGAACCTACAATGAGCAGTTCTTC. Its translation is CASSGTGRTYNEQFF.

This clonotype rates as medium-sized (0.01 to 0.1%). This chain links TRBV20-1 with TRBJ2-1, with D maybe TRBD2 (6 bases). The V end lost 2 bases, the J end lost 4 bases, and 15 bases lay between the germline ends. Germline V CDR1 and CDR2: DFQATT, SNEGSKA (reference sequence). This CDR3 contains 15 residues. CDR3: CSARIGSRGYNEQFF. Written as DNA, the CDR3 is TGCAGTGCTAGAATAGGCTCCCGGGGGTACAATGAGCAGTTCTTC.

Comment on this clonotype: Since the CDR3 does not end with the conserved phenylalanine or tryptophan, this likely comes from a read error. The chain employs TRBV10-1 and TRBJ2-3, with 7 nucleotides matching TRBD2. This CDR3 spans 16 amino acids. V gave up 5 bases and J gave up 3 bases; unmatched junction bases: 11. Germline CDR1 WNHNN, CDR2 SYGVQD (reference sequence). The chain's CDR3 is CASSLRGNHRTDTQYL. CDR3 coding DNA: TGCGCCAGCAGTCTGCGGGGGAACCATAGGACAGATACGCAGTATCTT.

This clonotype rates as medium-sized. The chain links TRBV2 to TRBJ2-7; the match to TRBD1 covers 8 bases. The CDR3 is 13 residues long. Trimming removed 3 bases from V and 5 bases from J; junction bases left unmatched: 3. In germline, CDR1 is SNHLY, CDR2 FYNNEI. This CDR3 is CASSETGEDEQYF. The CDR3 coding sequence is TGTGCCAGCAGTGAGACAGGGGAGGACGAGCAGTACTTC.

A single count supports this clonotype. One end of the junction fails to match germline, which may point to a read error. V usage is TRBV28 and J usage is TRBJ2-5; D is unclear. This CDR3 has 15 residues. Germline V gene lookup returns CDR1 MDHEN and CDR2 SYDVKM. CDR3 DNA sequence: TGTGCCAGCAGTCCTTCGGTTTCCATCCAAGGGACCCAGTACTTC. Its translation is CASSPSVSIQGTQYF.

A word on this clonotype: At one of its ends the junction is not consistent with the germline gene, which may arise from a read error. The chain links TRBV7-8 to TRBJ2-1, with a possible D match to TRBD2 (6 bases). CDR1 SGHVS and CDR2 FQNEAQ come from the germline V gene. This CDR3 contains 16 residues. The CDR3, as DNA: TGTGCCAGCACCTTAGCTCGGCTGGCGGGGAACAATGAGCAGTTCTTC. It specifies CASTLARLAGNNEQFF.

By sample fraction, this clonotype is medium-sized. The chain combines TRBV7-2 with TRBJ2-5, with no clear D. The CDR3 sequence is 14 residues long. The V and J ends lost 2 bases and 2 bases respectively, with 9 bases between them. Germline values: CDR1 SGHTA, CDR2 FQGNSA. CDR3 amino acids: CASSLFWPQETQYF. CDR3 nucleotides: TGTGCCAGCAGCTTATTTTGGCCTCAAGAGACCCAGTACTTC.

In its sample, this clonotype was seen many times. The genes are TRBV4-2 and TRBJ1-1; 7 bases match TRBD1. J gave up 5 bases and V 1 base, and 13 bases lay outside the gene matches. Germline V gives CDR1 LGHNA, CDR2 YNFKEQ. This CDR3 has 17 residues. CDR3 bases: TGTGCCAGCAGCCAAGGGGGAGACAGGGAAGGGGGTACTGAAGCTTTCTTT. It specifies CASSQGGDREGGTEAFF.

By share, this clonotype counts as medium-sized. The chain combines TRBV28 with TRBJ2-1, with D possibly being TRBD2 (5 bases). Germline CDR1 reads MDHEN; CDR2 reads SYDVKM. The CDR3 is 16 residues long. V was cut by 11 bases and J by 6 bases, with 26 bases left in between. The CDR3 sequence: CAVLPPGKEAFNEQFF. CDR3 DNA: TGTGCCGTCCTACCCCCGGGGAAAGAGGCCTTCAATGAGCAGTTCTTC.

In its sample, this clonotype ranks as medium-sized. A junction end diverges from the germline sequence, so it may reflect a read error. The CDR3 bases are TGTGCCAGCAGCCCCTTTTACGGGGGCTTATCCTTC. Translation: CASSPFYGGLSF. The chain links TRBV28 to TRBJ2-1; D possibly uses TRBD1 or TRBD2 (6 bases each). CDR3 size: 12 residues. Germline values: CDR1 MDHEN, CDR2 SYDVKM.

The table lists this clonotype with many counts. The chain's CDR3 is CASSQGATGDTEAFF. As DNA, the CDR3 is TGTGCCAGCAGCCAAGGGGCGACAGGGGACACTGAAGCTTTCTTT. The chain is built from TRBV3-1 and TRBJ1-1; 8 bases align to TRBD1. Trimming took 1 base from V and 3 from J; bases not matched to a gene: 4. This CDR3 has 15 residues. The germline CDR1 and CDR2 sequences are LGHDT and YNNKEL (reference sequence).

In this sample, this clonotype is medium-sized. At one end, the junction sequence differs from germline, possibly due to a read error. CDR3 protein: CAISNPDFPMVF. The CDR3 DNA reads as TGTGCCATCAGTAATCCCGACTTCCCCATGGTCTTC. The chain uses TRBV10-3 and TRBJ2-1; D not resolved. The CDR3 loop spans 12 amino acids. CDR1 is ENHRY, CDR2 SYGVKD, per germline.

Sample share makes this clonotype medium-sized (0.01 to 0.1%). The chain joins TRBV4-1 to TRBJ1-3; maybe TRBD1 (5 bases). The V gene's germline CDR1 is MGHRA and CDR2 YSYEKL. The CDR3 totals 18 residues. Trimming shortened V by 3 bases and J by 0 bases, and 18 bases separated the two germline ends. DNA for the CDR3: TGCGCCAGCAGCCAGGGGGGGACGACCAGAGTCTCTGGAAACACCATATATTTT. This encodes CASSQGGTTRVSGNTIYF.

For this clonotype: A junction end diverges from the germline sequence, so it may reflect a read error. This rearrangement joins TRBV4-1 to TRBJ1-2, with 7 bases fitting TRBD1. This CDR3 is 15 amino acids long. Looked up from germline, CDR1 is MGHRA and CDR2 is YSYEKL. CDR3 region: CPSSQTGQDNYGYTF. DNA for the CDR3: TGCCCCAGCAGCCAGACCGGACAGGATAACTATGGCTACACCTTC.

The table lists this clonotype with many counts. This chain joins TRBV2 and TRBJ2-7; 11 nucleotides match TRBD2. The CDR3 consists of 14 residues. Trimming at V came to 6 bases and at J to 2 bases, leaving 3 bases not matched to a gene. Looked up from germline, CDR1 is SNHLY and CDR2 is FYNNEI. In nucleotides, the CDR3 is TGTGCCAGCAGCGAGGGACTAGCGGCCTACGAGCAGTACTTC. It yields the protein CASSEGLAAYEQYF.